Listed below are T cell receptor beta chains from one sample, sequenced in a study of shared T cell receptors in the human thymus. Sequenced by immunoSEQ multiplex PCR; TCRdb stores in-frame clones only, minus some. The data contain approximately 580,000 clones, 75% to 85% of them singletons. The data were also submitted as part of a second study, on human thymus T cells.

Input material: thymocytes. The source of these receptors is a boy younger than two with a congenital heart defect. CDR3s include the opening cysteine and the closing phenylalanine or tryptophan. D genes are given only for firm matches. Clone size appears in some rows only: once, few, many, or a class for an expanded clone.

TRBJ2-7	-	TRBD2	TRBV4-3	TGCGCCAGCAGCCAAGGGACTAGCGGTCCCCTGGACGAGCAGTACTTC	CASSQGTSGPLDEQYF
TRBJ1-2	few	TRBD1	TRBV5-8	TGTGCCAGCAGCTTGGGACAGGGGCCCAACTATGGCTACACCTTC	CASSLGQGPNYGYTF
TRBJ2-7	-	TRBD2	TRBV30	TGTGCCTGGAGTGTAATATATGGGGACTACTCCTACGAGCAGTACTTC	CAWSVIYGDYSYEQYF
TRBJ2-1	-	TRBD2	TRBV5-1	TGCGCCAGCAGCTCCCCCCCGGGAGGGCCTTATGAGCAGTTCTTC	CASSSPPGGPYEQFF
TRBJ2-7	-	-	TRBV28	TGTGCCAGCAGGGAAGGGGACGAGCAGTACTTC	CASREGDEQYF
TRBJ1-4	-	-	TRBV5-4	TGTGCCAGCAGGCGGGAGCTCGGGAAACTGTTTTTT	CASRRELGKLFF
TRBJ2-3	-	TRBD2	TRBV6-4	TGTGCCAGCACCTTAAGCGGGGCCCTCACAGATACGCAGTATTTT	CASTLSGALTDTQYF
TRBJ1-4	-	-	TRBV10-1	TGCGCCAGCAGCGCCGAAGGGGACATTTATGAAAAACTGTTTTTT	CASSAEGDIYEKLFF
TRBJ2-3	-	TRBD2	TRBV5-1	TGCGCCAGCAGCGAGCCCCGGGGACTAGCGGGAGTCGGAGATACGCAGTATTTT	CASSEPRGLAGVGDTQYF
TRBJ2-2	-	TRBD1	TRBV6-5	TGTGCCAGCAGTTTCGACAGGGTGCCCGGGGAGCTGTTTTTT	CASSFDRVPGELFF
TRBJ2-7	-	-	TRBV19	TGTGCCAGTAGTGGGGCGAGGAGCACCTCCTACGAGCAGTACTTC	CASSGARSTSYEQYF
TRBJ1-2	-	TRBD1	TRBV13	TGTGCCAGCAGCCTTAACCTGGACAGGACGGAACCCCATGGCTACACCTTC	CASSLNLDRTEPHGYTF
TRBJ1-2	-	-	TRBV4-1	TGCGCCAGCAGCCAGGGGGCGACCAACTATGGCTACACCTTC	CASSQGATNYGYTF
TRBJ2-5	-	-	TRBV15	TGTGCCACCAGCAGAGAGAAAGGGGAGAAGCGGGTCCAAGAGACCCAGTACTTC	CATSREKGEKRVQETQYF
TRBJ2-7	few	-	TRBV11-2	TGTGCCAGCAGCCTGGGGGGCGGGAGTTCCTACGAGCAGTACTTC	CASSLGGGSSYEQYF
TRBJ1-1	-	TRBD1	TRBV18	TGTGCCAGCTCAACGGTCGGACAGGAGAACACTGAAGCTTTCTTT	CASSTVGQENTEAFF
TRBJ2-3	-	-	TRBV28	TGTGCCAGCAGTTTGCGCGGTCTCACAGATACGCAGTATTTT	CASSLRGLTDTQYF
TRBJ2-1	-	TRBD2	TRBV5-6	TGTGCCAGCAGCACCGGGACTAGCGGGAGAAAAATGAATGAGCAGTTCTTC	CASSTGTSGRKMNEQFF
TRBJ2-2	-	TRBD1	TRBV5-5	TGTGCCAGCAGCTTGGCCACCAGGGGGTCGGCCGGGGAGCTGTTTTTT	CASSLATRGSAGELFF
TRBJ1-2	-	TRBD1	TRBV27	TGTGCCAGCAGCACCGGGACAGGGAGGTCTAACTATGGCTACACCTTC	CASSTGTGRSNYGYTF
TRBJ2-7	-	TRBD1	TRBV2	TGTGCCAGCAGTATGACAGGGGGCTCCTACGAGCAGTACTTC	CASSMTGGSYEQYF
TRBJ1-3	-	-	TRBV14	TGTGCCAGCAGCCAAGATCCTTTGAGTCCGGGAAACACCATATATTTT	CASSQDPLSPGNTIYF